Listed below are T cell receptor beta chains from one sample, sequenced in a study of T cell changes during pregnancy in multiple sclerosis. This table comes from immunoSEQ multiplex PCR, and its TCRdb copy is limited to in-frame clones, with some not included. In the table there are 83,000 or so clones, 94% of which are singletons. The sequencing used peripheral blood, collected after pregnancy. The receptors shown here come from a female donor in good health, enrolled as a control in a pregnancy study. CDR3s include the opening cysteine and the closing phenylalanine or tryptophan. Each record gives: D gene, CDR3 length, clone size, V gene, J gene, CDR3 protein, CDR3 DNA. The D gene is left open where the match is weak. Clone size is stated in some rows and not others, as once, few, many or a class when expanded.

D gene: NA; CDR3 length: 15; clone size: NA; V gene: TRBV7-9; J gene: TRBJ2-5; CDR3 protein: CASSSDAEVQETQYF; CDR3 DNA: TGTGCCAGCAGCTCTGACGCGGAAGTACAAGAGACCCAGTACTTC
D gene: TRBD2; CDR3 length: 15; clone size: NA; V gene: TRBV2; J gene: TRBJ2-2; CDR3 protein: CASSVASGMAGELFF; CDR3 DNA: TGTGCCAGCAGTGTTGCTAGCGGGATGGCCGGGGAGCTGTTTTTT
D gene: NA; CDR3 length: 14; clone size: NA; V gene: TRBV4-1; J gene: TRBJ2-1; CDR3 protein: CASSQERADNEQFF; CDR3 DNA: TGCGCCAGCAGCCAAGAAAGAGCGGACAATGAGCAGTTCTTC
D gene: TRBD2; CDR3 length: 15; clone size: NA; V gene: TRBV9; J gene: TRBJ2-1; CDR3 protein: CASSVAGGKYNEQFF; CDR3 DNA: TGTGCCAGCAGCGTAGCGGGAGGAAAGTACAATGAGCAGTTCTTC
D gene: NA; CDR3 length: 18; clone size: few; V gene: TRBV2; J gene: TRBJ1-4; CDR3 protein: CASSERAPGGRTNEKLFF; CDR3 DNA: TGTGCCAGCAGTGAAAGGGCCCCCGGGGGAAGAACTAATGAAAAACTGTTTTTT
D gene: NA; CDR3 length: 15; clone size: NA; V gene: TRBV7-8; J gene: TRBJ1-1; CDR3 protein: CASSIRVGTGTEAFF; CDR3 DNA: TGTGCCAGCAGCATCAGGGTCGGGACTGGGACTGAAGCTTTCTTT
D gene: TRBD1; CDR3 length: 15; clone size: NA; V gene: TRBV5-1; J gene: TRBJ1-5; CDR3 protein: CASSLGDRAGQPQHF; CDR3 DNA: TGCGCCAGCAGCTTAGGAGACAGGGCGGGTCAGCCCCAGCATTTT
D gene: TRBD1; CDR3 length: 14; clone size: NA; V gene: TRBV28; J gene: TRBJ2-7; CDR3 protein: CASRKQGASHEQYF; CDR3 DNA: TGTGCCAGCAGGAAACAGGGGGCGTCCCACGAGCAGTACTTC
D gene: NA; CDR3 length: 14; clone size: NA; V gene: TRBV7-7; J gene: TRBJ2-3; CDR3 protein: CASSLAAGTSTQYF; CDR3 DNA: TGTGCCAGCAGCTTAGCAGCGGGCACAAGTACGCAGTATTTT
D gene: TRBD1; CDR3 length: 12; clone size: NA; V gene: TRBV2; J gene: TRBJ2-1; CDR3 protein: CASSGDSNEQFF; CDR3 DNA: TGTGCCAGCAGTGGGGACAGTAATGAGCAGTTCTTC
D gene: TRBD2; CDR3 length: 15; clone size: once; V gene: TRBV7-7; J gene: TRBJ2-1; CDR3 protein: CASSLGLAGGYEQFF; CDR3 DNA: TGTGCTAGCAGCTTGGGACTAGCGGGAGGCTATGAGCAGTTCTTC
D gene: TRBD2; CDR3 length: 13; clone size: NA; V gene: TRBV5-4; J gene: TRBJ2-1; CDR3 protein: CASSLDTSGKQFF; CDR3 DNA: TGTGCCAGCAGCTTGGATACTAGCGGAAAGCAGTTCTTC
D gene: TRBD1; CDR3 length: 17; clone size: NA; V gene: TRBV19; J gene: TRBJ1-1; CDR3 protein: CASSALDRFGRNTEAFF; CDR3 DNA: TGTGCCAGTAGTGCCTTGGACAGGTTCGGTAGGAACACTGAAGCTTTCTTT
D gene: NA; CDR3 length: 16; clone size: NA; V gene: TRBV11-2; J gene: TRBJ2-1; CDR3 protein: CASSLSRTQTYNEQFF; CDR3 DNA: TGTGCCAGCAGTCTTAGTAGGACACAGACTTACAATGAGCAGTTCTTC
D gene: TRBD2; CDR3 length: 13; clone size: NA; V gene: TRBV9; J gene: TRBJ2-3; CDR3 protein: CASNRDYTDTQYF; CDR3 DNA: TGTGCCAGCAACCGGGACTACACAGATACGCAGTATTTT
D gene: TRBD1; CDR3 length: 16; clone size: once; V gene: TRBV28; J gene: TRBJ2-5; CDR3 protein: CASSFNPTGPQETQYF; CDR3 DNA: TGTGCCAGCAGTTTTAATCCGACAGGGCCCCAAGAGACCCAGTACTTC
D gene: NA; CDR3 length: 17; clone size: NA; V gene: TRBV5-1; J gene: TRBJ2-6; CDR3 protein: CASSFQGNHNGANVLTF; CDR3 DNA: TGCGCCAGCAGCTTTCAGGGAAACCATAACGGGGCCAACGTCCTGACTTTC
D gene: NA; CDR3 length: 12; clone size: medium-sized; V gene: TRBV29-1; J gene: TRBJ2-7; CDR3 protein: CSVEERDYEQYF; CDR3 DNA: TGCAGCGTTGAAGAACGGGATTACGAGCAGTACTTC
D gene: TRBD2; CDR3 length: 18; clone size: once; V gene: TRBV6-1; J gene: TRBJ2-5; CDR3 protein: CASSEAQSVLAGGETQYF; CDR3 DNA: TGTGCCAGCAGTGAAGCGCAAAGCGTGCTAGCGGGAGGAGAGACCCAGTACTTC
D gene: NA; CDR3 length: 16; clone size: once; V gene: TRBV28; J gene: TRBJ2-3; CDR3 protein: CASSPPERQPTDTQYF; CDR3 DNA: TGTGCCAGCAGTCCCCCTGAGCGGCAGCCAACAGATACGCAGTATTTT
D gene: TRBD1; CDR3 length: 15; clone size: NA; V gene: TRBV14; J gene: TRBJ2-7; CDR3 protein: CASSQEGQARREQYF; CDR3 DNA: TGTGCCAGCAGCCAAGAGGGACAGGCCAGGCGCGAGCAGTACTTC
D gene: TRBD2; CDR3 length: 14; clone size: NA; V gene: TRBV6-5; J gene: TRBJ2-1; CDR3 protein: CASSTGTRLNEQFF; CDR3 DNA: TGTGCCAGCAGTACCGGGACTAGATTAAATGAGCAGTTCTTC
D gene: NA; CDR3 length: 12; clone size: NA; V gene: TRBV29-1; J gene: TRBJ2-3; CDR3 protein: CSTLGSTDTQYF; CDR3 DNA: TGCAGCACCCTGGGCAGCACAGATACGCAGTATTTT
D gene: TRBD1; CDR3 length: 14; clone size: NA; V gene: TRBV5-1; J gene: TRBJ1-3; CDR3 protein: CASGQGAQGNTIYF; CDR3 DNA: TGCGCCAGTGGACAGGGGGCGCAGGGAAACACCATATATTTT
D gene: NA; CDR3 length: 13; clone size: NA; V gene: TRBV6-1; J gene: TRBJ1-5; CDR3 protein: CASAGTSNQPQHF; CDR3 DNA: TGTGCCAGCGCGGGGACTAGCAATCAGCCCCAGCATTTT
D gene: TRBD2; CDR3 length: 17; clone size: NA; V gene: TRBV4-1; J gene: TRBJ2-3; CDR3 protein: CASSQKLREILTDTQYF; CDR3 DNA: TGCGCCAGCAGCCAGAAACTGCGGGAGATTCTCACAGATACGCAGTATTTT
D gene: NA; CDR3 length: 12; clone size: NA; V gene: TRBV11-2; J gene: TRBJ2-7; CDR3 protein: CASSSPGYEQYF; CDR3 DNA: TGTGCCAGCAGCTCACCAGGGTACGAGCAGTACTTC
D gene: NA; CDR3 length: 11; clone size: NA; V gene: TRBV28; J gene: TRBJ2-2; CDR3 protein: CASSLTGWLFF; CDR3 DNA: TGTGCCAGCAGTTTAACAGGTTGGCTGTTTTTT
D gene: NA; CDR3 length: 12; clone size: NA; V gene: TRBV30; J gene: TRBJ2-7; CDR3 protein: CAWGHSVWEQYF; CDR3 DNA: TGTGCCTGGGGGCACTCGGTGTGGGAGCAGTACTTC
D gene: NA; CDR3 length: 17; clone size: NA; V gene: TRBV5-1; J gene: TRBJ2-1; CDR3 protein: CASSPLGQRESYNEQFF; CDR3 DNA: TGCGCCAGCAGCCCGCTGGGGCAGCGAGAGTCCTACAATGAGCAGTTCTTC
D gene: NA; CDR3 length: 15; clone size: NA; V gene: TRBV11-2; J gene: TRBJ2-3; CDR3 protein: CASSLDGFSTDTQYF; CDR3 DNA: TGTGCCAGCAGCTTAGACGGTTTTAGCACAGATACGCAGTATTTT
D gene: NA; CDR3 length: 16; clone size: NA; V gene: TRBV4-1; J gene: TRBJ2-7; CDR3 protein: CASSHLYRVKGYEQYF; CDR3 DNA: TGCGCCAGCAGCCACTTATACAGGGTCAAGGGCTACGAGCAGTACTTC
D gene: TRBD2; CDR3 length: 17; clone size: NA; V gene: TRBV10-1; J gene: TRBJ2-1; CDR3 protein: CASSPLAGLPSYNEQFF; CDR3 DNA: TGCGCCAGCAGTCCACTAGCGGGCCTGCCCTCCTACAATGAGCAGTTCTTC
D gene: TRBD1; CDR3 length: 16; clone size: NA; V gene: TRBV5-4; J gene: TRBJ1-1; CDR3 protein: CASNRGTRDKDRRLFF; CDR3 DNA: TGTGCCAGCAACAGGGGCACCCGGGACAAGGACCGACGGTTGTTCTTT
D gene: TRBD2; CDR3 length: 16; clone size: NA; V gene: TRBV27; J gene: TRBJ2-1; CDR3 protein: CASRGASGRAWGEQFF; CDR3 DNA: TGTGCCAGCAGAGGGGCGAGCGGGAGGGCCTGGGGTGAGCAGTTCTTC
D gene: TRBD1; CDR3 length: 12; clone size: NA; V gene: TRBV29-1; J gene: TRBJ1-1; CDR3 protein: CSVDRQGEEAFF; CDR3 DNA: TGCAGCGTTGACCGACAGGGAGAAGAAGCTTTCTTT
D gene: NA; CDR3 length: 15; clone size: NA; V gene: TRBV2; J gene: TRBJ2-4; CDR3 protein: CASIRDSLAKNIQYF; CDR3 DNA: TGTGCCAGCATTCGGGACTCCCTCGCCAAAAACATTCAGTACTTC
D gene: TRBD2; CDR3 length: 15; clone size: NA; V gene: TRBV12-5; J gene: TRBJ2-5; CDR3 protein: CASGSWIGRAETQYF; CDR3 DNA: TGTGCTAGTGGCTCCTGGATCGGGAGGGCGGAGACCCAGTACTTC
D gene: NA; CDR3 length: 16; clone size: NA; V gene: TRBV19; J gene: TRBJ1-4; CDR3 protein: CASSAPYLRTNEKLFF; CDR3 DNA: TGTGCCAGTAGTGCCCCTTACCTGCGGACTAATGAAAAACTGTTTTTT
D gene: NA; CDR3 length: 12; clone size: once; V gene: TRBV2; J gene: TRBJ1-1; CDR3 protein: CASSDKGTEAFF; CDR3 DNA: TGTGCCAGCAGTGACAAGGGGACTGAAGCTTTCTTT
D gene: NA; CDR3 length: 11; clone size: NA; V gene: TRBV7-9; J gene: TRBJ2-5; CDR3 protein: CASSQQETQYF; CDR3 DNA: TGTGCCAGCAGCCAGCAAGAGACCCAGTACTTC